Presented here are 23 T cell receptor beta chains from one specimen sequenced in a study of regulatory T cells in long-lasting Graves disease. Sequencing libraries for TCR beta were prepared with iRepertoire HTBI primers and Arm-PCR of CDR3 regions. TCRdb re-called the multiplex PCR reads with MiXCR, one entry per CDR3 protein. The top ten clones hold less than 35% of a sample with roughly 380,000 distinct CDR3 sequences, 16% of them seen once. Indicated time point: newly diagnosed GD, antithyroid drugs for less than 3 months. PBMCs provided the RNA from which the TCR library was made. These data also featured in a second study, about T cells in Graves' hyperthyroidism and ophthalmopathy.

The sequencing here drew on peripheral blood mononuclear cells (PBMCs), taken at new diagnosis, from a patient treated with antithyroid drugs. These receptors were taken from a man between 40 and 49 years old with Graves disease.

The table lists this clonotype with many counts. The chain is built from TRBV11-1 and TRBJ2-1, with 8 nucleotides matching TRBD2. The CDR3 has 15 residues. Looked up from germline, CDR1 is SGHAT and CDR2 is FQDESV (reference sequence). After removal of 2 bases from V and 6 bases from J, the junction contained 6 bases not matched to a gene. The CDR3 sequence: CASSLFPGGRNEQFF. The CDR3 DNA follows: TGTGCCAGCAGCTTATTTCCGGGGGGGCGCAATGAGCAGTTCTTC.

The chain couples TRBV19 to TRBJ2-7; D might be TRBD2 (6 bases). The ends were cut back, 8 bases at V and 6 bases at J, with 14 bases in the middle. The length of the CDR3 is 12 residues. CDR1 is LNHDA, CDR2 SQIVND, per germline (reference sequence). CDR3 sequence reads: CASRGKRAEQYF. The CDR3 DNA is TGTGCCAGTCGGGGGAAGAGAGCCGAGCAGTACTTC.

The CDR3 spells CASSVDDNSPLHF. The CDR3 nucleotides are TGTGCCAGCAGCGTAGATGATAATTCACCCCTCCACTTT. J is TRBJ1-6 and V is TRBV9; no clear D. V was cut by 0 bases and J by 5 bases, with 3 bases left in between. CDR3 length: 13 amino acids. Germline values: CDR1 SGDLS, CDR2 YYNGEE.

This clonotype was seen ten or more times. The V gene is TRBV27, the J gene TRBJ2-3, with TRBD1 identical over 8 bases. The J call may be incorrect, as the DNA end agrees better with TRBJ2-5. The CDR3 has 15 amino acids. Per the germline V gene, CDR1 is MNHEY and CDR2 is SMNVEV (reference sequence). The DNA of the CDR3 is TGTGCCAGCAGTCCCATGGACAGGGCAGGAAAGACCCAGTACTTC. This sequence encodes CASSPMDRAGKTQYF.

At least ten counts were recorded for this clonotype. This chain joins TRBV28 and TRBJ2-5; no reliable D call. Trimming left V 2 bases short and J 5 bases short, with 6 bases between. Germline CDR1 is MDHEN and CDR2 is SYDVKM. The CDR3 has 12 residues. Here the CDR3 reads CASSLGWETQYF. As DNA, the CDR3 is TGTGCCAGCAGTTTAGGATGGGAGACCCAGTACTTC.

This clonotype was recorded many times. The CDR3 bases are TGTGCCAGCAGTTTGATAGGGCCCAGCAATCAGCCCCAGCATTTT. Translation: CASSLIGPSNQPQHF. The V call is TRBV28, the J call TRBJ1-5; D is ambiguous. Germline V lookup: CDR1 MDHEN, CDR2 SYDVKM. Trimming left V 3 bases short and J 1 base short, with 10 bases between. The CDR3 contains 15 residues. Using reference TRBV28 and TRBJ1-5 for the parts outside the CDR3, the full variable domain is DVKVTQSSRYLVKRTGEKVFLECVQDMDHENMFWYRQDPGLGLRLIYFSYDVKMKEKGDIPEGYSVSREKKERFSLILESASTNQTSMYLCASSLIGPSNQPQHFGDGTRLSIL.

The chain carries TRBV7-3 and TRBJ2-2; D is possibly TRBD1 (6 bases). V was shortened by 5 bases and J by 0 bases, with 10 bases between the two germline ends. This CDR3 comprises 15 residues. From germline, CDR1 is SGHTA and CDR2 FQGTGA. CDR3 nucleotides: TGTGCCAGCAGCAAGACAGGTTCGAACACCGGGGAGCTGTTTTTT. Residues: CASSKTGSNTGELFF.

As regards this clonotype: With a far larger clone one base away, a read error is the likely cause. V usage is TRBV20-1 and J usage is TRBJ2-5, with D uncertain. The J call may be wrong; the DNA end is better matched by TRBJ2-1. The germline V gene encodes CDR1 DFQATT and CDR2 SNEGSKA (reference sequence). The CDR3 length is 11 residues. CDR3 bases: TGCAGTGCTAGGATCTGGTACGAGCAGTTCTTC. It is translated as CSARIWYEQFF.

To note about this clonotype: A read error may produce the germline difference seen at one junction end. The chain links TRBV6-1 to TRBJ2-7, with D tentatively TRBD1 or TRBD2 (5 bases each). The CDR3 is made up of 13 amino acids. Germline V lookup: CDR1 MNHNS, CDR2 SASEGT. CDR3: CASSRDLYYEHYF. The DNA for the CDR3 is TGTGCCAGCAGCAGGGACCTCTACTACGAGCATTACTTC.

This clonotype was seen at least ten times. The rearrangement links TRBV7-8 to TRBJ2-1; 7 bases agree with TRBD2. The germline CDR1 and CDR2 sequences are SGHVS and FQNEAQ. The trim removed 11 bases at V and 5 bases at J, leaving 15 bases unmatched. The CDR3 is made up of 15 amino acids. CDR3 coding DNA: TGTGCCTGGAGTTGGGGGAGGGGCGGACACAATGAGCAGTTCTTC. Translating it yields CAWSWGRGGHNEQFF.

There are many counts of this clonotype. J is TRBJ2-5 and V is TRBV6-1; the D is unclear. In germline, CDR1 is MNHNS, CDR2 SASEGT. The V and J ends lost 6 bases and 1 base respectively, with 12 bases between them. The CDR3 contains 14 residues. CDR3 loop: CASRVRTVQETQYF. Here the CDR3 DNA reads TGTGCCAGCAGAGTAAGGACGGTCCAAGAGACCCAGTACTTC.

This chain links TRBV25-1 with TRBJ1-2; D remains unclear. The CDR3 consists of 12 residues. Germline CDR1 MGHDK, CDR2 SYGVNS. Trimming shortened V by 0 bases and J by 8 bases, and 7 bases separated the two germline ends. CDR3 DNA: TGTGCCAGCAGTGAATACGGGCGAGGCTACACCTTC. Its translation: CASSEYGRGYTF.

This clonotype has more than one count but fewer than ten. This rearrangement joins TRBV4-3 to TRBJ2-7, with 11 nucleotides matching TRBD2. CDR1 and CDR2 (germline): LGHNA, YSLEER. V was pared by 2 bases and J by 4 bases, with 7 bases of the junction left unmatched. The CDR3 has 16 amino acids. The CDR3 loop is CASSQTIAGGGYEQYF. The DNA for the CDR3 is TGCGCCAGCAGCCAAACCATAGCGGGGGGGGGTTACGAGCAGTACTTC.

This clonotype has a count of ten or more. J is TRBJ2-7 and V is TRBV20-1; a possible D gene is TRBD2 (5 bases). The length of the CDR3 is 14 residues. In germline, CDR1 is DFQATT, CDR2 SNEGSKA (reference sequence). V gave up 3 bases and J gave up 0 bases, with 12 bases separating them. CDR3 region: CSARRVMSSYEQYF. For the CDR3, the DNA is TGCAGTGCTAGGCGGGTAATGAGCTCCTACGAGCAGTACTTC.

This clonotype was seen at least ten times. The chain combines TRBV6-2 or TRBV6-3 with TRBJ2-7, with a tentative D call TRBD1 (6 bases). CDR3 length: 14 residues. Germline V CDR1 and CDR2: MNHEY, SVGEGT. V was clipped by 4 bases and J by 0 bases, with 10 bases between them. The CDR3: CASSFAGDSYEQYF. The CDR3 DNA reads TGTGCCAGCAGTTTCGCAGGGGACTCCTACGAGCAGTACTTC.

The sample holds many counts of this clonotype. The V gene is TRBV12-3 or TRBV12-4, the J gene TRBJ1-5, with TRBD1 identical over 8 bases. The CDR3 runs 13 residues. J lost 6 bases, V lost 6 bases, and 4 bases had no gene match. CDR3 loop: CASSRQGFQPQHF. The DNA of the CDR3 is TGTGCCAGCAGCAGACAGGGGTTTCAGCCCCAGCATTTT.

This clonotype was detected ten times or more. The rearrangement joins TRBV5-1 to TRBJ2-7; D tentatively fits TRBD1 or TRBD2 (5 bases each). The CDR3 consists of 16 residues. Trimming stripped 4 bases from V and 1 base from J, with 18 bases between. Germline loops: CDR1 SGHRS, CDR2 YFSETQ. The CDR3 sequence is CASSVSPGRQSYEQYF. DNA for the CDR3: TGCGCCAGCAGCGTGTCCCCGGGACGCCAGTCCTACGAGCAGTACTTC.

This clonotype occurred a few times. The chain carries TRBV5-1 and TRBJ1-1; TRBD1 is a possible D gene (5 bases). This CDR3 contains 12 residues. With 4 bases removed from V and 11 bases from J, the gap between germline ends came to 15 bases. CDR1 is SGHRS and CDR2 is YFSETQ in the germline V gene. Written as DNA, the CDR3 is TGCGCCAGCAGCAGTGGGGGATATGAGGCTTTCTTT. This gives the protein CASSSGGYEAFF. Using reference TRBV5-1 and TRBJ1-1 for the parts outside the CDR3, the full variable domain is KAGVTQTPRYLIKTRGQQVTLSCSPISGHRSVSWYQQTPGQGLQFLFEYFSETQRNKGNFPGRFSGRQFSNSRSEMNVSTLELGDSALYLCASSSGGYEAFFGQGTRLTVV.

J is TRBJ2-3 and V is TRBV19; no clear D. Trimming stripped 5 bases from V and 6 bases from J, with 9 bases between. The CDR3 has 12 amino acids. The germline gives CDR1 LNHDA, CDR2 SQIVND (reference sequence). CDR3 protein: CASSDRWDTQYF. The CDR3 region has the DNA TGTGCCAGTAGTGATCGGTGGGATACGCAGTATTTT.

This clonotype was counted ten times or more. The gene calls are TRBV6-1 and TRBJ1-1; 9 bases match TRBD1. Per germline, CDR1 MNHNS and CDR2 SASEGT. Trimming at V came to 5 bases and at J to 3 bases, leaving 13 bases not matched to a gene. The CDR3 length is 17 residues. The DNA of the CDR3 is TGTGCCAGCAGTCGTCCCGGGACAGGGAGCCGGGACACTGAAGCTTTCTTT. It is translated as CASSRPGTGSRDTEAFF.

This clonotype was counted a few times. V gene TRBV19 combines with J gene TRBJ1-5, with D perhaps matching TRBD1 (6 bases). The CDR3 is 16 residues long. V lost 5 bases, J lost 5 bases, and 19 bases lay in between. Germline-derived CDR1 and CDR2 are LNHDA and SQIVND (reference sequence). The DNA for the CDR3 is TGTGCCAGTAGTGGCGACCACAGGGCAGGGGATCAGCCCCAGCATTTT. It is translated as CASSGDHRAGDQPQHF.

This clonotype occurred many times. The chain combines TRBV30 with TRBJ2-1, with D unclear. CDR3 size: 16 residues. Germline-derived CDR1 and CDR2 are GTSNPN and SVGIG (reference sequence). V was shortened by 0 bases and J by 3 bases, with 15 bases between the two germline ends. In nucleotides, the CDR3 is TGTGCCTGGAGTGTACCCTTACGAGCCCGCTACAATGAGCAGTTCTTC. It yields the protein CAWSVPLRARYNEQFF.

This clonotype was recorded many times. This rearrangement joins TRBV29-1 to TRBJ1-5; 7 nucleotides align to TRBD1. From germline, CDR1 is SQVTM and CDR2 ANQGSEA. J was trimmed by 5 bases and V by 4 bases; bases with no gene match: 2. The CDR3 has 12 residues. Written as DNA, the CDR3 is TGCAGCGTTGGAACAGGGGATCAGCCCCAGCATTTT. It yields the protein CSVGTGDQPQHF.